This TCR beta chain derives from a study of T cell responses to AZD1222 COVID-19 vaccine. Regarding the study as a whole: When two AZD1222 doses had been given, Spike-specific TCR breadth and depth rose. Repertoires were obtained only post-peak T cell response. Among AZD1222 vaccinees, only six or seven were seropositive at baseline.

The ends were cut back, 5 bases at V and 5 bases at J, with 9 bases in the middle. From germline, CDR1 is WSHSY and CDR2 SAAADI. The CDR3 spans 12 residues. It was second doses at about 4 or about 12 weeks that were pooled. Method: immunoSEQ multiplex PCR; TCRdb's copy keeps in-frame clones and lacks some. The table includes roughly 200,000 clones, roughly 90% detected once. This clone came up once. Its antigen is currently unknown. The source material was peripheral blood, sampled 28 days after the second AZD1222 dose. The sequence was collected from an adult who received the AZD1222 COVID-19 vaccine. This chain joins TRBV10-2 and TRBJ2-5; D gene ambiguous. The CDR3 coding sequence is TGCGCCAGCAGTCCAGGCTGGGAGACCCAGTACTTC. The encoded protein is CASSPGWETQYF.